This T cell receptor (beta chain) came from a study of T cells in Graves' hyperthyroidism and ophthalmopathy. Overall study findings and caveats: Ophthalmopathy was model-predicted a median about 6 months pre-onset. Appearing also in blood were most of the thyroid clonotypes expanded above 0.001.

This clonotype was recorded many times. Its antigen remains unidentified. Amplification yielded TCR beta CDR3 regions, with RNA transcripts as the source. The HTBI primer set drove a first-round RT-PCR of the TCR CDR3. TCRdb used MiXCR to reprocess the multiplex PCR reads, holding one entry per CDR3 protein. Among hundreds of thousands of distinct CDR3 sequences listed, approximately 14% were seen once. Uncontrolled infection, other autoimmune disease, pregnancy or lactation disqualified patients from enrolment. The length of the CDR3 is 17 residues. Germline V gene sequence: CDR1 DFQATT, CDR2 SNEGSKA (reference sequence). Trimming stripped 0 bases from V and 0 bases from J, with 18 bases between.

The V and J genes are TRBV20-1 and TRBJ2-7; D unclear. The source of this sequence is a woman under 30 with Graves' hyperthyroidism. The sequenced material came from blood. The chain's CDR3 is CSARDPVAATSSYEQYF. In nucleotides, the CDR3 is TGCAGTGCTAGAGATCCGGTTGCAGCAACGAGCTCCTACGAGCAGTACTTC.